These T cell receptor beta chains were read from a single sample in a study of Tregs in tolerant kidney transplant recipients. Sequencing was performed with immunoSEQ multiplex PCR; in TCRdb, only in-frame clones are kept and a portion is missing. In the table there are about 240,000 clones, around 81% of which are singletons. The material sequenced was CD4+ T cells from blood. The receptor set was obtained from a human donor in good health. CDR3s include the opening cysteine and the closing phenylalanine or tryptophan. The D gene is left open where the match is weak. Part of the rows lack a size; the others show once, few, many or a class for expanded clones.

TRBJ1-2 | TRBD1 | few | TRBV4-1 | CASSLRQGGYTF | TGCGCCAGCAGCCTCCGACAGGGTGGCTACACCTTC
TRBJ2-1 | TRBD2 | few | TRBV4-2 | CASSQGAAGAPNNEQFF | TGTGCCAGCAGCCAAGGGGCAGCGGGAGCCCCCAACAATGAGCAGTTCTTC
TRBJ2-3 | . | . | TRBV19 | CASSISRRDTQYF | TGTGCCAGTAGTATATCCCGCAGGGATACGCAGTATTTT
TRBJ2-7 | TRBD2 | . | TRBV6-5 | CASSYGRGDYEQYF | TGTGCCAGCAGTTATGGGCGGGGGGACTACGAGCAGTACTTC
TRBJ2-3 | . | . | TRBV4-1 | CASSQDWNMPGTDTQYF | TGCGCCAGCAGCCAAGATTGGAACATGCCGGGCACAGATACGCAGTATTTT
TRBJ2-7 | . | . | TRBV19 | CATNSGTSIYEQYF | TGTGCCACCAATTCCGGGACTTCGATCTACGAGCAGTACTTC
TRBJ2-1 | TRBD2 | . | TRBV30 | CAWRYLAGERDEQFF | TGTGCCTGGAGGTATCTAGCGGGGGAAAGGGATGAGCAGTTCTTC
TRBJ2-3 | TRBD2 | . | TRBV5-1 | CASSTHLLAGALDTQYF | TGCGCCAGCAGCACACACTTACTAGCGGGAGCCCTAGATACGCAGTATTTT
TRBJ1-2 | TRBD1 | . | TRBV7-6 | CASSLGQDYGYTF | TGTGCCAGCAGCTTGGGACAGGACTATGGCTACACCTTC
TRBJ2-5 | . | once | TRBV5-6 | CASSRRWETQYF | TGTGCCAGCAGCCGGCGGTGGGAGACCCAGTACTTC
TRBJ2-7 | . | . | TRBV5-4 | CASSQYPSARSYEQYF | TGTGCCAGCAGCCAATACCCTAGCGCGCGCTCCTACGAGCAGTACTTC
TRBJ1-1 | TRBD1 | . | TRBV6-1 | CASRTGQGAAAFF | TGTGCCAGCAGGACGGGACAGGGGGCCGCAGCTTTCTTT
TRBJ2-5 | . | . | TRBV7-3 | CASSLNSLRETQYF | TGTGCCAGCAGCTTAAATTCACTCCGGGAGACCCAGTACTTC
TRBJ2-7 | . | few | TRBV5-1 | CASSSPGRYEQYF | TGCGCCAGCAGCTCCCCGGGACGCTACGAGCAGTACTTC
TRBJ1-2 | TRBD1 | . | TRBV29-1 | CSVERRTGGDGYTF | TGCAGCGTTGAAAGGAGGACAGGGGGGGATGGCTACACCTTC
TRBJ1-6 | . | . | TRBV6-8 | CASSGDKANSPLHF | TGTGCCAGCAGCGGGGACAAAGCGAATTCACCCCTCCACTTT
TRBJ2-4 | . | . | TRBV7-8 | CASQLLDRPNLRLAKNIQYF | TGTGCCAGCCAACTCCTGGACCGCCCCAATTTGCGTTTAGCCAAAAACATTCAGTACTTC
TRBJ2-3 | . | . | TRBV21-1 | CASSTSEKTTDTQYF | TGTGCCAGCAGCACTAGCGAGAAGACCACAGATACGCAGTATTTT
TRBJ2-2 | . | . | TRBV5-1 | CASSYSSSTGELFF | TGCGCCAGCAGCTACTCTAGCAGCACCGGGGAGCTGTTTTTT
TRBJ2-4 | . | . | TRBV6-5 | CASSYDRSLQYF | TGTGCCAGCAGTTACGACAGGTCCCTCCAGTACTTC
TRBJ1-2 | . | . | TRBV5-6 | CASSADQGRYGYTF | TGTGCCAGCAGCGCGGACCAGGGAAGGTATGGCTACACCTTC
TRBJ1-5 | . | . | TRBV27 | CASSLTGWGNQPQHF | TGTGCCAGCAGTTTAACAGGGTGGGGAAATCAGCCCCAGCATTTT
TRBJ2-5 | TRBD1 | . | TRBV7-7 | CASSLEHRGTQYF | TGTGCCAGCAGCTTGGAACACAGGGGGACCCAGTACTTC
TRBJ1-1 | . | . | TRBV6-1 | CASSATGNTEAFF | TGTGCCAGCAGCGCGACGGGGAACACTGAAGCTTTCTTT
TRBJ1-5 | TRBD1 | . | TRBV5-8 | CASSLGQGVGLSNQPQHF | TGTGCCAGCAGCTTGGGACAGGGGGTAGGACTTAGCAATCAGCCCCAGCATTTT
TRBJ2-5 | . | once | TRBV2 | CASRIGPAGGTQYF | TGTGCCAGCAGGATCGGACCCGCCGGGGGGACCCAGTACTTC
TRBJ2-1 | . | . | TRBV11-3 | CASSLDGENPTYNEQFF | TGTGCCAGCAGCTTAGATGGGGAAAACCCGACCTACAATGAGCAGTTCTTC